Listed here are 3 T cell receptor beta chains from one sample, sequenced in a study of cytomegalovirus exposure and HLA in healthy donors. PCR used 60 Vbeta primers and 13 Jbeta primers. Generated by immunoSEQ multiplex PCR, the TCRdb table keeps only in-frame clones and is missing some. The table has 80,000 to 100,000 clones, more than 65% seen once. What was sequenced was PBMCs. These receptors all come from a woman younger than 30 in good health and CMV-seropositive.

This clone was detected only a few times. The rearrangement joins TRBV27 to TRBJ2-7, with 11 positions matching TRBD1. The junction had 10 bases not matched to a gene; V was cut back by 11 bases and J by 4 bases. The CDR3 is made up of 14 amino acids. The germline V gene has CDR1 MNHEY and CDR2 SMNVEV (reference sequence). Here the CDR3 reads CAVGTRDRGYEQYF. CDR3 coding DNA: TGTGCCGTCGGGACCCGGGACAGGGGGTACGAGCAGTACTTC.

This clone was seen more than once but under ten times. The chain is built from TRBV6-1 and TRBJ2-7, with D possibly matching TRBD2 (5 bases). The germline CDR1 and CDR2 sequences are MNHNS and SASEGT. V was cut by 6 bases and J by 3 bases, with 18 bases left in between. This CDR3 region has 15 residues. The CDR3 DNA reads TGTGCCAGCAGCCCCTTGCGAAGACGGGACTACGAGCAGTACTTC. This codes for CASSPLRRRDYEQYF.

This clone was observed a few times. The chain couples TRBV5-1 to TRBJ2-2, with D perhaps matching TRBD2 (6 bases). Germline CDR1 reads SGHRS; CDR2 reads YFSETQ. This CDR3 spans 15 amino acids. V was clipped by 1 base and J by 7 bases, with 14 bases between them. The CDR3 region is CASSLTAGRGGELFF. The CDR3 nucleotides are TGCGCCAGCAGCTTGACGGCGGGGCGGGGCGGGGAGCTGTTTTTT.